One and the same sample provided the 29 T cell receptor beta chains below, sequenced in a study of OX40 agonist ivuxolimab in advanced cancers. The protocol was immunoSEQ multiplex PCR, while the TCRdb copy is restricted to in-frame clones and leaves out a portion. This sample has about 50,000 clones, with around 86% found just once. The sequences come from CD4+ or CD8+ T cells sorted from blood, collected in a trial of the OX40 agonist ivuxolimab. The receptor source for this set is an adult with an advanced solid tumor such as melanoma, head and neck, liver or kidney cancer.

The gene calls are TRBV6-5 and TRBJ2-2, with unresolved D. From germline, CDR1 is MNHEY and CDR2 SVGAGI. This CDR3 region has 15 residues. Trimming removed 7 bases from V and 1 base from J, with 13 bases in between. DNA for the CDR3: TGTGCCAGCACGCGTCACCTGCGGAACACCGGGGAGCTGTTTTTT. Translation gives CASTRHLRNTGELFF.

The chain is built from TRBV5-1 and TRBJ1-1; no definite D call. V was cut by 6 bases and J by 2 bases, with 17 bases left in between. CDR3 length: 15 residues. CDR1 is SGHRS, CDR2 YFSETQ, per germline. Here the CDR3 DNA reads TGCGCCAGCACCCTGGCTTCTTCCATCAACACTGAAGCTTTCTTT. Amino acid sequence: CASTLASSINTEAFF.

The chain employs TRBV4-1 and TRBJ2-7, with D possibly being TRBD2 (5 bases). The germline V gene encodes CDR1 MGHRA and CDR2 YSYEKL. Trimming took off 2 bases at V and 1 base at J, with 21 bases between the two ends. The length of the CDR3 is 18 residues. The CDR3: CASSQFPRATSGSYEQYF. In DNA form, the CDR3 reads TGCGCCAGCAGCCAATTCCCTCGTGCGACATCGGGGTCCTACGAGCAGTACTTC.

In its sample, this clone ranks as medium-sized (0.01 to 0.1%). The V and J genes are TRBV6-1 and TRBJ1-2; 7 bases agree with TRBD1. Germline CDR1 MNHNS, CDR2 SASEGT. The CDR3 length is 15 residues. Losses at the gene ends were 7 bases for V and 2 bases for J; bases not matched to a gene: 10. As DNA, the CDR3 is TGTGCCAGCACCCCACGGGACAGACAAAACTATGGCTACACCTTC. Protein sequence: CASTPRDRQNYGYTF.

CDR3 DNA sequence: TGTGCCTGGAATCTCGGGGGGGCGAACACCGGGGAGCTGTTTTTT. This codes for CAWNLGGANTGELFF. This chain uses TRBV30 with TRBJ2-2, with TRBD2 identical over 8 bases. With V trimmed by 4 bases and J by 0 bases, 4 bases remained unmatched. CDR3 length equals 15 residues. Germline V lookup: CDR1 GTSNPN, CDR2 SVGIG (reference sequence).

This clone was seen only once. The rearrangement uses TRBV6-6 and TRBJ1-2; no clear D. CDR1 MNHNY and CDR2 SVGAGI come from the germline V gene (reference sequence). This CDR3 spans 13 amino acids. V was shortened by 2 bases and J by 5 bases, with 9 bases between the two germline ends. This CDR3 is CASSYGEGYGYTF. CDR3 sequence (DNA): TGTGCCAGCAGTTACGGGGAGGGATATGGCTACACCTTC.

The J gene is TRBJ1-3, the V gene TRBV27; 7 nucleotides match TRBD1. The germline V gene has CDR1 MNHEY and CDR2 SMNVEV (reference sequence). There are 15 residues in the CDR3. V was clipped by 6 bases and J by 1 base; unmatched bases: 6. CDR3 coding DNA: TGTGCCAGCAGCCAAAGACAGGGATCTGGAAACACCATATATTTT. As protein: CASSQRQGSGNTIYF.

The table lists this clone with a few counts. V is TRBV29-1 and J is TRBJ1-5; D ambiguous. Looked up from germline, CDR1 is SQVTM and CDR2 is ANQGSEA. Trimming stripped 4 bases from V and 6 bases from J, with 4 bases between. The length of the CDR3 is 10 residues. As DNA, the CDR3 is TGCAGCGTTGGTAGTCAGCCCCAGCATTTT. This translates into CSVGSQPQHF.

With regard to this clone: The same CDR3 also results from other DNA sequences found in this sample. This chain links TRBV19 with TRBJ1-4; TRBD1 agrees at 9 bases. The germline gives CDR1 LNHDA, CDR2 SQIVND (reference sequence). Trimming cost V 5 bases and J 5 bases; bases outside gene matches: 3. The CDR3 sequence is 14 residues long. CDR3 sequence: CASSPTGGNEKLFF. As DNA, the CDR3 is TGTGCCAGTAGTCCGACAGGGGGAAATGAAAAACTGTTTTTT.

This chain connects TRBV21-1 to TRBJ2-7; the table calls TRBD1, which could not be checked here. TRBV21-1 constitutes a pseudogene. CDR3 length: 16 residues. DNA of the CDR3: TGTGCCAGCAGCAAAAGTCGGACAGGGGGCATATACGAGCAGTACTTC. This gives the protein CASSKSRTGGIYEQYF.

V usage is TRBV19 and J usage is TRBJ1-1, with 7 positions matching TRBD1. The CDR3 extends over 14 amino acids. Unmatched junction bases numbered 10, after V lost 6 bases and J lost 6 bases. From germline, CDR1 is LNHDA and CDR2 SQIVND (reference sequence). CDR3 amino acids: CASSRSTGYAEAFF. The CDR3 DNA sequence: TGTGCCAGTAGCAGATCGACAGGGTATGCTGAAGCTTTCTTT.

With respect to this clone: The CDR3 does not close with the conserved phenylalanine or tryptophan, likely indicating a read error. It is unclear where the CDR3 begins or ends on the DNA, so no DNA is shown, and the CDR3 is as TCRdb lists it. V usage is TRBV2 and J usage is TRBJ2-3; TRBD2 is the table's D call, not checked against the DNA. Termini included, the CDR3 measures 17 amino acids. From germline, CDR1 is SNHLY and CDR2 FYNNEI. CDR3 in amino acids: CASSDFWRGRPIPLSPP.

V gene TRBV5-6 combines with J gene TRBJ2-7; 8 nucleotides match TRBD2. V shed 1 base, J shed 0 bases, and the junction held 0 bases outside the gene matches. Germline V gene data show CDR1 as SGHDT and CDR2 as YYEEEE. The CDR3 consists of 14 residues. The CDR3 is CASSLSGSSYEQYF. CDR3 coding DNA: TGTGCCAGCAGCTTGAGCGGGAGCTCCTACGAGCAGTACTTC.

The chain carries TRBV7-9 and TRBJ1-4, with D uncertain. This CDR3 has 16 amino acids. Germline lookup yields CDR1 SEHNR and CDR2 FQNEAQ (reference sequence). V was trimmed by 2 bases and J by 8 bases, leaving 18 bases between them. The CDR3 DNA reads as TGTGCCAGCAGCTTATGGGAGTGGGAGGGATGGGAAAAACTGTTTTTT. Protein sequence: CASSLWEWEGWEKLFF.

The CDR3 bases are TGTGCCAGTAGTATGGGGGGGTCAGCACAAGAGACCCAGTACTTC. As protein: CASSMGGSAQETQYF. V usage is TRBV19 and J usage is TRBJ2-5; TRBD2 agrees at 7 bases. The CDR3 sequence is 15 residues long. The V and J ends lost 3 bases and 2 bases, in that order; junction bases with no gene match: 6. Looked up from germline, CDR1 is LNHDA and CDR2 is SQIVND (reference sequence).

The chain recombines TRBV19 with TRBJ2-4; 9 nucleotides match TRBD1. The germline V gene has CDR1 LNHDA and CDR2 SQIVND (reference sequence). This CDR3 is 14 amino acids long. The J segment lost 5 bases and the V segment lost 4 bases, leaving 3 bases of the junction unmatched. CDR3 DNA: TGTGCCAGTAGTACACAGGGGGCTGAAAACATTCAGTACTTC. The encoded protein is CASSTQGAENIQYF.

DNA for the CDR3: TGTGCCAGCTCACCAGAGACAGCCTATGGCTACACCTTC. It codes for CASSPETAYGYTF. The chain carries TRBV18 and TRBJ1-2; tentative D call: TRBD1 (5 bases). The V gene's germline CDR1 is KGHSH and CDR2 LQKENI. The CDR3 has 13 residues. V lost 2 bases, J lost 4 bases, and 8 bases lay in between.

CDR3 protein: CASSPTGSREQYF. DNA for the CDR3: TGTGCCAGTAGTCCGACAGGTTCCCGGGAGCAGTACTTC. V usage is TRBV19 and J usage is TRBJ2-7, with D maybe TRBD1 (6 bases). The CDR3 covers 13 residues. V dropped 5 bases and J dropped 7 bases, with 15 bases sitting between them. Germline loops: CDR1 LNHDA, CDR2 SQIVND (reference sequence).

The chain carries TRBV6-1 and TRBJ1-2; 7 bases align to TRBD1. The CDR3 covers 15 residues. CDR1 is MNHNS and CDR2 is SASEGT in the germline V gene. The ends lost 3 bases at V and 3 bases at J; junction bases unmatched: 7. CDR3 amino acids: CASSENSGQYYGYTF. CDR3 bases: TGTGCCAGCAGTGAGAACTCGGGACAGTACTATGGCTACACCTTC.

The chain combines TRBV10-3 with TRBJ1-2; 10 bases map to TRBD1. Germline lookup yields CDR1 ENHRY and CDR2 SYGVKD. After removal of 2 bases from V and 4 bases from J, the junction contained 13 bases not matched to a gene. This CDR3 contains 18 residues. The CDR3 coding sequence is TGTGCCATCAGTGAGCCCGCCTACGACAGGGGGCCTGTCTATGGCTACACCTTC. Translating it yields CAISEPAYDRGPVYGYTF.

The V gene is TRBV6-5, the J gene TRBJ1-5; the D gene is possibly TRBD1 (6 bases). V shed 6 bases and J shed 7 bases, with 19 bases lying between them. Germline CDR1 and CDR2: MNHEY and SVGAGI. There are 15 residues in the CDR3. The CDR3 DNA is TGTGCCAGCAGCCGTAATCACAGGGTCGGGCAGCCCCAGCATTTT. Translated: CASSRNHRVGQPQHF.

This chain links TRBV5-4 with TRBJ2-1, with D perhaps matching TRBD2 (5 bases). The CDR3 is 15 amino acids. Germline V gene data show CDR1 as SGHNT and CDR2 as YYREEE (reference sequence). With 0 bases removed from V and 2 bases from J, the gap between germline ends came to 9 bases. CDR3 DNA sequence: TGTGCCAGCAGCTTGGGTAGCGTCACCTACAATGAGCAGTTCTTC. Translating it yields CASSLGSVTYNEQFF.

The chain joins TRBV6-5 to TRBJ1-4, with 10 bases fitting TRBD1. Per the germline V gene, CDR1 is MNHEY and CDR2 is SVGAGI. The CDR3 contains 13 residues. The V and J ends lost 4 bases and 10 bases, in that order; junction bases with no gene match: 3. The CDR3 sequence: CASSSGQGGKLFF. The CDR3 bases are TGTGCCAGCAGTTCCGGACAGGGGGGAAAACTGTTTTTT.

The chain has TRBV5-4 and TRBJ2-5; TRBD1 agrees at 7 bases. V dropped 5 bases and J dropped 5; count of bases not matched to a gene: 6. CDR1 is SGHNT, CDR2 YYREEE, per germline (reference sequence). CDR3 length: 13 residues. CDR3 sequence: CASSLQGTETQYF. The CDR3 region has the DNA TGTGCCAGCAGTCTACAGGGGACGGAGACCCAGTACTTC.

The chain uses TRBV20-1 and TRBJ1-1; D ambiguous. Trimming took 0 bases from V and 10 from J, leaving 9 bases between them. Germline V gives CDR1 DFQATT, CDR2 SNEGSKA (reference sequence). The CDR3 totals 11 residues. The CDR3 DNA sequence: TGCAGTGCTAGAGATACCCCGGGAGCTTTCTTT. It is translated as CSARDTPGAFF.

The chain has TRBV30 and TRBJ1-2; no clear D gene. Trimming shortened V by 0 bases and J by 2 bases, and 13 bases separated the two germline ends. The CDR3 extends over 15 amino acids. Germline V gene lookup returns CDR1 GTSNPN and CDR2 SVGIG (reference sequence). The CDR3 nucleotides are TGTGCCTGGAGTGTACGGTTGTCACAGAACTATGGCTACACCTTC. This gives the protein CAWSVRLSQNYGYTF. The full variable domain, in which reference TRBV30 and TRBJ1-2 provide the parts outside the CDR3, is SQTIHQWPATLVQPVGSPLSLECTVEGTSNPNLYWYRQAAGRGLQLLFYSVGIGQISSEVPQNLSASRPQDRQFILSSKKLLLSDSGFYLCAWSVRLSQNYGYTFGSGTRLTVV.

CDR3 amino acids: CASSLEGLVYNEQFF. For the CDR3, the DNA is TGTGCCAGCAGCTTAGAGGGACTAGTATACAATGAGCAGTTCTTC. The chain combines TRBV7-2 with TRBJ2-1; 8 positions agree with TRBD2. Unmatched junction bases numbered 3, after V lost 1 base and J lost 4 bases. The CDR3 has 15 residues. Germline loops: CDR1 SGHTA, CDR2 FQGNSA.

The CDR3 protein is CASSPGGGGRRSYNEQFF. The CDR3 DNA follows: TGTGCCAGCAGCCCCGGGGGAGGGGGGCGCCGGTCCTACAATGAGCAGTTCTTC. J is TRBJ2-1 and V is TRBV5-6, with a possible D match to TRBD2 (7 bases). The CDR3 totals 18 residues. The germline V and J ends were trimmed by 4 bases and 1 base, with 21 bases remaining between them. CDR1 is SGHDT and CDR2 is YYEEEE in the germline V gene.

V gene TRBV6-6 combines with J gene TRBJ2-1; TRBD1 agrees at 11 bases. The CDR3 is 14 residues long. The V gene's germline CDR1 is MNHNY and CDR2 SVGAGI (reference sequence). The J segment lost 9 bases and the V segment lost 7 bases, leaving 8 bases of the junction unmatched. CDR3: CASTPGTGGSEQFF. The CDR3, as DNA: TGTGCCAGCACCCCCGGGACAGGGGGTAGTGAGCAGTTCTTC.